The T cell receptor beta chain under discussion was sequenced for a study of blood T cell repertoires in COVID-19. Clones were sequenced by immunoSEQ multiplex PCR, and TCRdb holds only the in-frame ones, with some missing. The sample lists tens of thousands of clones, almost 85% occurring once. This clone appeared many times. Material: peripheral blood. The receptor was derived from a man of 80 years or more with acute or convalescent COVID-19.

The CDR3 here is CASSPGGQGGQPQHF. DNA of the CDR3: TGTGCCAGTAGTCCCGGCGGGCAGGGAGGGCAGCCCCAGCATTTT. This chain joins TRBV19 and TRBJ1-5; tentative D call: TRBD1 (5 bases). Trimming left V 5 bases short and J 7 bases short, with 18 bases between. Germline V CDR1 and CDR2: LNHDA, SQIVND (reference sequence). There are 15 residues in the CDR3.